This T cell receptor beta chain was retrieved from a study of CD8 T cells in Susac syndrome. Looked up from germline, CDR1 is SQVTM and CDR2 is ANQGSEA. V lost 4 bases, J lost 2 bases, and 8 bases lay in between. CDR3 length: 13 residues. cDNA came from roughly 0.53 to 1 ug RNA primed by random hexamers. Coverage of TCR beta CDR3 amplification by immunoSEQ multiplex PCR extended to 54 Vbeta and 13 Jbeta. TCRdb independently ran MiXCR on the immunoSEQ multiplex PCR reads; one entry per CDR3 protein. The repertoire includes more than 150,000 distinct CDR3 sequences, about 95% of them detected once, and 0.15% to 0.2% sits in the top ten. Comments on this clonotype: Its antigen is still unknown.

Study-wide findings and caveats: Susac syndrome CD4+ T cell repertoires showed no clonal expansion. The authors acknowledged that the study's TCR sequencing and HLA analysis involved relatively few individuals.

Sequencing of TCR beta, carried out with a high-throughput approach, was applied to CD8+ and CD4+ T cells from the blood. Source material: CD4+ T cells from PBMCs. The chain combines TRBV29-1 with TRBJ2-2; D is unclear. The TCR originated in a human donor with Susac syndrome. Here the CDR3 reads CSVASGNTGELFF. The CDR3, as DNA: TGCAGCGTTGCCTCGGGTAACACCGGGGAGCTGTTTTTT.